This entry concerns a single T cell receptor (beta chain). Source study methods: Reference gene primer amplification yielded estimated nucleated cell counts. The repertoire was sequenced with immunoSEQ multiplex PCR; TCRdb's copy has only in-frame clones and lacks some. V, J and clone size reflect that table, while D and trimming were determined from the DNA. The table shows approximately 70,000 clones, with around 88% occurring only once. The entry originates in a study of blood T cell repertoires in COVID-19. Study-wide background: Samples came from the United States, Italy and Spain, spanning acute and convalescent COVID-19. T cells, B-cell-depleted T cells, or PBMCs provided the cDNA or gDNA that served as material.

Germline V gene lookup returns CDR1 LNHDA and CDR2 SQIVND (reference sequence). CDR3 length: 14 amino acids. Trimming stripped 7 bases from V and 1 base from J, with 10 bases between. The receptor comes from a woman in her 70s with acute or convalescent COVID-19. V is TRBV19 and J is TRBJ2-2, with a possible D match to TRBD1 (5 bases). The sample taken for sequencing was peripheral blood. CDR3 loop: CASTIQENTGELFF. The CDR3 DNA reads as TGTGCCAGTACGATACAGGAGAACACCGGGGAGCTGTTTTTT.